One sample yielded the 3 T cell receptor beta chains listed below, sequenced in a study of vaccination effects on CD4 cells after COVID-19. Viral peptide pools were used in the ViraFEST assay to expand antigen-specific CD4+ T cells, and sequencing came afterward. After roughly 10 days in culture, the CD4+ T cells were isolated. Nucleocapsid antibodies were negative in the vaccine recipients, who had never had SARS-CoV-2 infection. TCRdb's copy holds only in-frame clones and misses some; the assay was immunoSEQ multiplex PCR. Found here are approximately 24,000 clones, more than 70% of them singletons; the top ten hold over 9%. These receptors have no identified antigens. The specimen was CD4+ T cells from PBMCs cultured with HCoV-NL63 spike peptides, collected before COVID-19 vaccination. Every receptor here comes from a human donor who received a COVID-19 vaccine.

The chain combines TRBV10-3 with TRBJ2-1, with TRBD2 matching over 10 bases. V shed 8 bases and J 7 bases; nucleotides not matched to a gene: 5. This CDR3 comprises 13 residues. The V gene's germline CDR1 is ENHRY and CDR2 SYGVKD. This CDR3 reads CAILLAGENEQFF. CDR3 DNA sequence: TGTGCCATCCTCCTAGCGGGAGAAAATGAGCAGTTCTTC.

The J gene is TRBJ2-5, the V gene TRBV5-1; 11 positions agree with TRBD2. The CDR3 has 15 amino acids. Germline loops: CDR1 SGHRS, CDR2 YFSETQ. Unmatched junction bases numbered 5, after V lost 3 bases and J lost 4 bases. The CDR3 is CASSWLAGGVETQYF. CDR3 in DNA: TGCGCCAGCAGCTGGCTAGCGGGAGGTGTAGAGACCCAGTACTTC.

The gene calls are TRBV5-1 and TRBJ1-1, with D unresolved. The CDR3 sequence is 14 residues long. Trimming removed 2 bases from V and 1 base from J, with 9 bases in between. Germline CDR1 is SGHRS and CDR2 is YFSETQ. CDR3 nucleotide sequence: TGCGCCAGCAGCTTTGGGCACCGGAACACTGAAGCTTTCTTT. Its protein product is CASSFGHRNTEAFF.